Each of the 7 T cell receptor beta chains below was sequenced from the same sample in a study of Ad26.COV2.S vaccination and SARS-CoV-2 variants. TCRdb's copy holds only in-frame clones and misses some; the assay was immunoSEQ multiplex PCR. The sample lists almost 400,000 clones, 75% to 90% occurring once. Regarding treatment: around 19 received Ad26.COV2.S at low or high dose, single or two shots; a few received placebo; per-sample allocation not given. Sampling was done on day 63 after the first vaccine or placebo injection. Sequencing used peripheral blood, obtained in a trial of Ad26.COV2.S vaccine versus placebo. These receptors came from a person between 18 and 60 years old who received the Ad26.COV2.S COVID-19 vaccine or a placebo.

V is TRBV6-5 and J is TRBJ1-3, with TRBD1 as a possible D gene (5 bases). The V end lost 10 bases, the J end lost 4 bases, and 20 bases lay between the germline ends. Germline V lookup: CDR1 MNHEY, CDR2 SVGAGI. The length of the CDR3 is 15 residues. Written as DNA, the CDR3 is TGTGCCACCTGGGGCTGGGGGGACTCCGGAAACACCATATATTTT. This gives the protein CATWGWGDSGNTIYF.

Here the CDR3 DNA reads TGTGCAAGTCTTTCAGACAGGGAAGGTAGTGGAAACACCATATATTTT. Residues: CASLSDREGSGNTIYF. The chain has TRBV12-2 and TRBJ1-3; the table names TRBD1, a call not compared with the DNA. TRBV12-2 is labeled a pseudogene. The CDR3 consists of 16 residues.

V gene TRBV7-9 combines with J gene TRBJ2-3, with D possibly being TRBD2 (6 bases). The CDR3 length is 14 residues. Trimming cost V 5 bases and J 4 bases, with 13 bases left between them. Per the germline V gene, CDR1 is SEHNR and CDR2 is FQNEAQ (reference sequence). The CDR3: CASSPQGGSDTQYF. In DNA form, the CDR3 reads TGTGCCAGCAGCCCCCAAGGAGGGTCAGATACGCAGTATTTT.

The gene calls are TRBV27 and TRBJ2-7, with 8 bases identical to TRBD1. The CDR3 runs to 15 residues. V shed 2 bases and J 5 bases; nucleotides not matched to a gene: 8. CDR1 is MNHEY, CDR2 SMNVEV, per germline (reference sequence). CDR3: CASSLGQGAYHEQYF. The CDR3 nucleotides are TGTGCCAGCAGTTTAGGCCAGGGGGCTTACCACGAGCAGTACTTC.

This chain uses TRBV20-1 with TRBJ1-6; tentative D call: TRBD1 (6 bases). Between the trimmed V and J ends, which lost 3 bases and 6 bases, there was a span of 21 bases. The CDR3 loop spans 17 amino acids. Germline lookup yields CDR1 DFQATT and CDR2 SNEGSKA (reference sequence). As DNA, the CDR3 is TGCAGTGCTAGTCCCCCCCGTTCAGGGGTAGGTAATTCACCCCTCCACTTT. Protein sequence: CSASPPRSGVGNSPLHF.

The rearrangement links TRBV7-9 to TRBJ2-7, with 8 bases that match TRBD2. The ends lost 5 bases at V and 2 bases at J; junction bases unmatched: 8. Germline V gives CDR1 SEHNR, CDR2 FQNEAQ (reference sequence). The CDR3 runs 15 residues. The CDR3 region is CASSPRKREPYEQYF. CDR3 nucleotides: TGTGCCAGCAGCCCCCGGAAGCGGGAGCCCTACGAGCAGTACTTC. Combining the CDR3 with reference TRBV7-9 and TRBJ2-7 gives the whole variable domain DTGVSQNPRHKITKRGQNVTFRCDPISEHNRLYWYRQTLGQGPEFLTYFQNEAQLEKSRLLSDRFSAERPKGSFSTLEIQRTEQGDSAMYLCASSPRKREPYEQYFGPGTRLTVT.

Only a few counts were recorded for this clone. The chain uses TRBV5-1 and TRBJ2-7; 7 bases are a match to TRBD2. The germline CDR1 and CDR2 sequences are SGHRS and YFSETQ. The CDR3 loop spans 15 amino acids. The ends lost 4 bases at V and 3 bases at J; junction bases unmatched: 10. CDR3 bases: TGCGCCAGCAGCCCGGTCGGGGGGTTTTTCTACGAGCAGTACTTC. Protein product: CASSPVGGFFYEQYF.